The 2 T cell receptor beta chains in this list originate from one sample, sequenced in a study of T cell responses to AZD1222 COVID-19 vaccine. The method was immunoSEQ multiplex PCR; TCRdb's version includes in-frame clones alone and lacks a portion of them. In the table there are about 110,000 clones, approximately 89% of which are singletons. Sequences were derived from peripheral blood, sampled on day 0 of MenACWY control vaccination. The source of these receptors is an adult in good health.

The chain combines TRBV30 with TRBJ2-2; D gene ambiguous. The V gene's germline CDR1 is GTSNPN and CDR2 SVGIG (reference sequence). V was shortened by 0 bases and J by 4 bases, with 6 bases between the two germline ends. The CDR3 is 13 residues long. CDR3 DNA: TGTGCCTGGAGTGTAGGGCGCACCGGGGAGCTGTTTTTT. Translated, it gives CAWSVGRTGELFF. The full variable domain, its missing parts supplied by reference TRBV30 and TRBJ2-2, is SQTIHQWPATLVQPVGSPLSLECTVEGTSNPNLYWYRQAAGRGLQLLFYSVGIGQISSEVPQNLSASRPQDRQFILSSKKLLLSDSGFYLCAWSVGRTGELFFGEGSRLTVL.

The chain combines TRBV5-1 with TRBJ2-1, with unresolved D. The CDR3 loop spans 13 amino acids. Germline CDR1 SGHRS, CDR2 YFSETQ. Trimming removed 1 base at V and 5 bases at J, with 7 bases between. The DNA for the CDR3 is TGCGCCAGCAGCTTGCAAATGAACAATGAGCAGTTCTTC. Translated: CASSLQMNNEQFF. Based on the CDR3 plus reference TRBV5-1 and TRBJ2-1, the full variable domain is KAGVTQTPRYLIKTRGQQVTLSCSPISGHRSVSWYQQTPGQGLQFLFEYFSETQRNKGNFPGRFSGRQFSNSRSEMNVSTLELGDSALYLCASSLQMNNEQFFGPGTRLTVL.